One sample yielded the 8 T cell receptor beta chains listed below, sequenced in a study of T cells in Graves' hyperthyroidism and ophthalmopathy. Template material for amplifying TCR beta CDR3 regions consisted of RNA transcripts. The HTBI set primed first-round TCR CDR3 RT-PCR. TCRdb fed the multiplex PCR reads into MiXCR, producing one record per CDR3 protein. The sample lists some 650,000 distinct CDR3 sequences; approximately 16% were seen once. Sample: blood. These receptors all come from a woman aged 35 to 49 with Graves' ophthalmopathy.

A single count supports this clonotype. The rearrangement joins TRBV5-1 to TRBJ2-1, with D perhaps TRBD2 (7 bases). V shed 5 bases and J shed 8 bases, with 17 bases lying between them. The CDR3 is 14 amino acids. Germline-derived CDR1 and CDR2 are SGHRS and YFSETQ. CDR3 nucleotide sequence: TGCGCCAGCAGACGTGGGGGGGCCGACCATGAGCAGTTCTTC. Translated, it gives CASRRGGADHEQFF.

This clonotype was seen many times. The chain links TRBV4-1 to TRBJ1-5; D unresolved. Trimming removed 0 bases from V and 2 bases from J, with 11 bases in between. The CDR3 runs to 16 residues. Germline CDR1 reads MGHRA; CDR2 reads YSYEKL. The CDR3 loop is CASSQDKRRGNQPQHF. The CDR3 DNA reads TGCGCCAGCAGCCAAGATAAAAGGCGAGGCAATCAGCCCCAGCATTTT.

The rearrangement uses TRBV12-3 or TRBV12-4 and TRBJ2-2; 13 bases are shared with TRBD2. This CDR3 region has 18 residues. The V and J ends lost 4 bases and 0 bases, in that order; junction bases with no gene match: 5. In nucleotides, the CDR3 is TGTGCCAGCAGTTCCAGACTAGCGGGAGGCACGAACACCGGGGAGCTGTTTTTT. Amino acids: CASSSRLAGGTNTGELFF.

The genes are TRBV24-1 and TRBJ2-2, with 8 bases matching TRBD2. Germline loops: CDR1 KGHDR, CDR2 SFDVKD. This CDR3 region has 14 residues. Trimming took 5 bases from V and 7 from J; bases not matched to a gene: 5. CDR3 sequence: CATSGTSHIGELFF. CDR3 sequence (DNA): TGTGCCACCAGTGGGACTAGCCACATCGGGGAGCTGTTTTTT.

This clonotype showed up many times. V usage is TRBV3-1 and J usage is TRBJ2-3; TRBD2 matches at 7 bases. The CDR3 extends over 17 amino acids. The trim removed 2 bases at V and 4 bases at J, leaving 12 bases unmatched. From germline, CDR1 is LGHDT and CDR2 YNNKEL (reference sequence). The CDR3 DNA reads as TGTGCCAGCAGCCAAAGGTTCATTCGGGGGGACGCAGATACGCAGTATTTT. Amino acid sequence: CASSQRFIRGDADTQYF.

The gene calls are TRBV7-9 and TRBJ1-4; TRBD1 is a possible D gene (5 bases). V was pared by 7 bases and J by 2 bases, with 14 bases between. This CDR3 spans 15 amino acids. Germline lookup yields CDR1 SEHNR and CDR2 FQNEAQ (reference sequence). CDR3 DNA: TGTGCCAGCATCTCCCTTGGGGGTACTAATGAAAAACTGTTTTTT. Translated, it gives CASISLGGTNEKLFF.

This clonotype was seen repeatedly, ten times or more. The chain combines TRBV11-2 with TRBJ2-5; 7 bases are a match to TRBD1. Germline trimming cut 5 bases from V and 2 bases from J; bases unmatched to any gene: 8. From germline, CDR1 is SGHAT and CDR2 FQNNGV. This CDR3 spans 15 amino acids. CDR3 DNA: TGTGCCAGCAGCCGAGAGGTACAGGGGCAAGAGACCCAGTACTTC. This encodes CASSREVQGQETQYF.

At least ten counts were recorded for this clonotype. The V gene is TRBV14, the J gene TRBJ2-1, with 9 nucleotides matching TRBD1. CDR1 is SGHDN, CDR2 FVKESK, per germline. The ends lost 4 bases at V and 3 bases at J; junction bases unmatched: 4. CDR3 length equals 15 residues. The chain's CDR3 is CASSPTGGIYNEQFF. The DNA of the CDR3 is TGTGCCAGCAGCCCGACAGGGGGAATCTACAATGAGCAGTTCTTC.